The rows below give T cell receptor beta chains drawn from one sample of a study of T cell responses to AZD1222 COVID-19 vaccine. The method was immunoSEQ multiplex PCR; TCRdb's version includes in-frame clones alone and lacks a portion of them. This sample has around 130,000 clones; over 85% occur once, and the top ten carry roughly 5.4%. The sequenced sample was peripheral blood, obtained on day 0 of AZD1222 vaccination. The receptors were gathered from an adult in good health. Each CDR3 is given with its conserved first and last residue. The D gene is left open where the match is weak. For some rows the clone size is stated as once, few or many, or as a class when expanded; others skip it.

V gene: TRBV7-9; J gene: TRBJ2-5; D gene: NA; clone size: NA; CDR3 protein: CASSLGTSSLETQYF; CDR3 DNA: TGTGCCAGCAGCTTAGGTACTAGTTCATTGGAGACCCAGTACTTC
V gene: TRBV2; J gene: TRBJ2-5; D gene: NA; clone size: NA; CDR3 protein: CASQGRTQYF; CDR3 DNA: TGTGCCAGCCAGGGGCGGACCCAGTACTTC
V gene: TRBV4-2; J gene: TRBJ2-3; D gene: NA; clone size: NA; CDR3 protein: CASSQVSPGPHSTDTQYF; CDR3 DNA: TGTGCCAGCAGCCAAGTCTCACCAGGGCCGCACTCCACAGATACGCAGTATTTT
V gene: TRBV18; J gene: TRBJ2-4; D gene: NA; clone size: NA; CDR3 protein: CASASQYPKNIQYF; CDR3 DNA: TGTGCCAGCGCCTCACAGTACCCCAAAAACATTCAGTACTTC
V gene: TRBV27; J gene: TRBJ1-5; D gene: NA; clone size: NA; CDR3 protein: CASSGGNSNQPQHF; CDR3 DNA: TGTGCCAGCAGTGGCGGAAATAGCAATCAGCCCCAGCATTTT
V gene: TRBV7-3; J gene: TRBJ2-1; D gene: TRBD2; clone size: NA; CDR3 protein: CASSPSGSPYEQFF; CDR3 DNA: TGTGCCAGCAGCCCTAGCGGGAGCCCTTATGAGCAGTTCTTC
V gene: TRBV18; J gene: TRBJ1-1; D gene: NA; clone size: NA; CDR3 protein: CASSSTWIPGMNTEAFF; CDR3 DNA: TGTGCCAGCTCATCCACTTGGATCCCAGGCATGAACACTGAAGCTTTCTTT
V gene: TRBV28; J gene: TRBJ2-7; D gene: TRBD1; clone size: NA; CDR3 protein: CASRGTGELYEQYF; CDR3 DNA: TGTGCCAGCAGGGGGACAGGGGAGCTCTACGAGCAGTACTTC
V gene: TRBV5-1; J gene: TRBJ2-1; D gene: NA; clone size: NA; CDR3 protein: CARYFYSASYNEQFF; CDR3 DNA: TGCGCCAGATACTTTTATAGCGCCTCCTACAATGAGCAGTTCTTC
V gene: TRBV2; J gene: TRBJ2-7; D gene: TRBD1; clone size: NA; CDR3 protein: CASSEATGIYEQYF; CDR3 DNA: TGTGCCAGCAGTGAAGCGACAGGGATCTACGAGCAGTACTTC
V gene: TRBV7-2; J gene: TRBJ2-2; D gene: NA; clone size: NA; CDR3 protein: CASNEQGPNTGELFF; CDR3 DNA: TGTGCCAGCAATGAGCAGGGGCCGAACACCGGGGAGCTGTTTTTT
V gene: TRBV4-3; J gene: TRBJ2-2; D gene: TRBD1; clone size: NA; CDR3 protein: CASSQGLTGAEEFRTGELFF; CDR3 DNA: TGCGCCAGCAGCCAAGGGTTAACAGGGGCCGAAGAATTTCGCACCGGGGAGCTGTTTTTT
V gene: TRBV11-2; J gene: TRBJ2-2; D gene: NA; clone size: NA; CDR3 protein: CASSHTNTGELFF; CDR3 DNA: TGTGCCAGCAGTCATACTAACACCGGGGAGCTGTTTTTT
V gene: TRBV2; J gene: TRBJ1-4; D gene: TRBD1; clone size: NA; CDR3 protein: CASCRLTGREKLFF; CDR3 DNA: TGTGCCAGCTGTAGACTGACAGGGAGAGAAAAACTGTTTTTT
V gene: TRBV27; J gene: TRBJ2-3; D gene: NA; clone size: NA; CDR3 protein: CASSLSRGVRDTQYF; CDR3 DNA: TGTGCCAGCAGTTTATCGAGGGGGGTTCGGGATACGCAGTATTTT
V gene: TRBV24-1; J gene: TRBJ2-1; D gene: NA; clone size: NA; CDR3 protein: CATSDWRKDNEQFF; CDR3 DNA: TGTGCCACCAGTGATTGGCGCAAAGACAATGAGCAGTTCTTC
V gene: TRBV3-1/TRBV3-2; J gene: TRBJ1-6; D gene: NA; clone size: NA; CDR3 protein: CASSLSPGPLHF; CDR3 DNA: TGTGCCAGCAGCCTCTCTCCAGGGCCCCTCCACTTT
V gene: TRBV7-2; J gene: TRBJ1-2; D gene: NA; clone size: NA; CDR3 protein: CASSLDRTPNSGYTF; CDR3 DNA: TGTGCCAGCAGCTTAGATCGGACACCTAATTCTGGCTACACCTTC
V gene: TRBV27; J gene: TRBJ2-7; D gene: NA; clone size: NA; CDR3 protein: CASSHQTVGEQYF; CDR3 DNA: TGTGCCAGCAGCCATCAAACCGTTGGCGAGCAGTACTTC
V gene: TRBV2; J gene: TRBJ2-7; D gene: NA; clone size: NA; CDR3 protein: CASSNRDEQYF; CDR3 DNA: TGTGCCAGCAGTAATAGGGATGAGCAGTACTTC
V gene: TRBV15; J gene: TRBJ1-3; D gene: NA; clone size: NA; CDR3 protein: CATSRDGRFGNTIYF; CDR3 DNA: TGTGCCACCAGCAGAGATGGAAGGTTCGGAAACACCATATATTTT
V gene: TRBV6-2/TRBV6-3; J gene: TRBJ1-1; D gene: TRBD1; clone size: few; CDR3 protein: CASSYITGGMNTEAFF; CDR3 DNA: TGTGCCAGCAGTTATATTACAGGGGGGATGAACACTGAAGCTTTCTTT
V gene: TRBV3-1/TRBV3-2; J gene: TRBJ2-5; D gene: TRBD2; clone size: NA; CDR3 protein: CASTLAGEEETQYF; CDR3 DNA: TGTGCCAGCACACTAGCGGGAGAGGAAGAGACCCAGTACTTC
V gene: TRBV24-1; J gene: TRBJ2-1; D gene: NA; clone size: NA; CDR3 protein: CATGLTGVNEQFF; CDR3 DNA: TGTGCCACCGGATTAACTGGGGTTAATGAGCAGTTCTTC
V gene: TRBV6-5; J gene: TRBJ1-1; D gene: NA; clone size: NA; CDR3 protein: CASSREQLMNTEAFF; CDR3 DNA: TGTGCCAGCAGCCGGGAACAGCTTATGAACACTGAAGCTTTCTTT
V gene: TRBV10-3; J gene: TRBJ2-1; D gene: NA; clone size: NA; CDR3 protein: CAISSTEQFF; CDR3 DNA: TGTGCCATCAGTTCGACTGAGCAGTTCTTC
V gene: TRBV9; J gene: TRBJ2-3; D gene: NA; clone size: NA; CDR3 protein: CASSVAPDTDTQYF; CDR3 DNA: TGTGCCAGCAGCGTAGCTCCAGACACAGATACGCAGTATTTT
V gene: TRBV7-2; J gene: TRBJ1-5; D gene: NA; clone size: NA; CDR3 protein: CASSLSPLNQPQHF; CDR3 DNA: TGTGCCAGCAGCTTATCCCCACTCAATCAGCCCCAGCATTTT
V gene: TRBV3-1/TRBV3-2; J gene: TRBJ2-1; D gene: NA; clone size: NA; CDR3 protein: CASSQVRLLGGNEQFF; CDR3 DNA: TGTGCCAGCAGCCAAGTCAGGCTATTAGGGGGCAATGAGCAGTTCTTC
V gene: TRBV12-5; J gene: TRBJ1-2; D gene: TRBD1; clone size: NA; CDR3 protein: CASGPTGGPLGYTF; CDR3 DNA: TGTGCTAGTGGTCCCACAGGGGGTCCATTGGGCTACACCTTC
V gene: TRBV4-1; J gene: TRBJ2-1; D gene: NA; clone size: NA; CDR3 protein: CASSQGLEQFF; CDR3 DNA: TGCGCCAGCAGCCAAGGACTAGAGCAGTTCTTC
V gene: TRBV24-1; J gene: TRBJ2-3; D gene: TRBD1; clone size: few; CDR3 protein: CATSDPPGQEETDTQYF; CDR3 DNA: TGTGCCACCAGTGATCCCCCGGGACAGGAGGAGACAGATACGCAGTATTTT
V gene: TRBV5-1; J gene: TRBJ1-1; D gene: TRBD1; clone size: NA; CDR3 protein: CASRPPVTGQKRGEAFF; CDR3 DNA: TGCGCCAGCAGACCCCCGGTGACAGGGCAGAAGAGGGGGGAAGCTTTCTTT
V gene: TRBV6-5; J gene: TRBJ2-1; D gene: NA; clone size: NA; CDR3 protein: CASGYSGTRGAVEQFF; CDR3 DNA: TGTGCCAGCGGTTACTCCGGGACCCGGGGGGCCGTTGAGCAGTTCTTC
V gene: TRBV5-4; J gene: TRBJ2-6; D gene: NA; clone size: NA; CDR3 protein: CASSFIRRSGANVLTF; CDR3 DNA: TGTGCCAGCAGCTTTATTCGACGCTCTGGGGCCAACGTCCTGACTTTC
V gene: TRBV6-5; J gene: TRBJ2-7; D gene: NA; clone size: NA; CDR3 protein: CASTMGKYYEQYF; CDR3 DNA: TGTGCCAGCACCATGGGAAAGTACTACGAGCAGTACTTC
V gene: TRBV19; J gene: TRBJ1-2; D gene: NA; clone size: NA; CDR3 protein: CASSIRGSDGYTF; CDR3 DNA: TGTGCCAGTAGTATAAGGGGAAGCGATGGCTACACCTTC
V gene: TRBV7-2; J gene: TRBJ2-1; D gene: TRBD2; clone size: NA; CDR3 protein: CASSSGTGGEQFF; CDR3 DNA: TGTGCCAGCAGCTCGGGGACCGGGGGGGAGCAGTTCTTC
V gene: TRBV2; J gene: TRBJ2-7; D gene: NA; clone size: NA; CDR3 protein: CASRATSSYEQYF; CDR3 DNA: TGTGCCAGCAGGGCTACGAGCTCCTACGAGCAGTACTTC
V gene: TRBV9; J gene: TRBJ2-3; D gene: NA; clone size: NA; CDR3 protein: CASGPTHTQYF; CDR3 DNA: TGTGCCAGCGGACCAACTCATACGCAGTATTTT
V gene: TRBV7-2; J gene: TRBJ2-1; D gene: NA; clone size: NA; CDR3 protein: CASSLVPGPGGEQFF; CDR3 DNA: TGTGCCAGCAGCTTAGTTCCCGGGCCCGGGGGTGAGCAGTTCTTC
V gene: TRBV30; J gene: TRBJ1-1; D gene: TRBD1; clone size: NA; CDR3 protein: CAWIPTGLLTEAFF; CDR3 DNA: TGTGCCTGGATTCCGACAGGGCTGCTCACTGAAGCTTTCTTT
V gene: TRBV6-6; J gene: TRBJ1-5; D gene: TRBD1; clone size: NA; CDR3 protein: CASRGDSSNQPQHF; CDR3 DNA: TGTGCCAGCAGGGGGGACAGCAGCAATCAGCCCCAGCATTTT
V gene: TRBV5-1; J gene: TRBJ2-2; D gene: TRBD2; clone size: NA; CDR3 protein: CASSSSGGLVPGELFF; CDR3 DNA: TGCGCCAGCAGCTCCTCGGGGGGGCTCGTCCCCGGGGAGCTGTTTTTT
V gene: TRBV5-1; J gene: TRBJ1-1; D gene: NA; clone size: NA; CDR3 protein: CASSLPGVNTEAFF; CDR3 DNA: TGCGCCAGCAGCTTGCCAGGGGTGAACACTGAAGCTTTCTTT
V gene: TRBV27; J gene: TRBJ1-2; D gene: NA; clone size: NA; CDR3 protein: CASSSPGGRGGYTF; CDR3 DNA: TGTGCCAGCAGTTCACCGGGGGGAAGGGGTGGCTACACCTTC
V gene: TRBV7-3; J gene: TRBJ2-7; D gene: NA; clone size: NA; CDR3 protein: CASSIDLGGEQYF; CDR3 DNA: TGTGCCAGCAGTATTGATCTAGGAGGCGAGCAGTACTTC
V gene: TRBV6-5; J gene: TRBJ2-7; D gene: TRBD1; clone size: NA; CDR3 protein: CASRTGQTTYEQYF; CDR3 DNA: TGTGCCAGCAGGACGGGACAGACCACTTACGAGCAGTACTTC
V gene: TRBV27; J gene: TRBJ2-7; D gene: TRBD1; clone size: NA; CDR3 protein: CASSLTGVSYEQYF; CDR3 DNA: TGTGCCAGCAGTTTGACAGGGGTATCCTACGAGCAGTACTTC
V gene: TRBV7-2; J gene: TRBJ2-3; D gene: NA; clone size: NA; CDR3 protein: CASSPNGDTQYF; CDR3 DNA: TGTGCCAGCAGCCCAAATGGTGATACGCAGTATTTT
V gene: TRBV19; J gene: TRBJ1-3; D gene: NA; clone size: NA; CDR3 protein: CASSRRRSDTIYF; CDR3 DNA: TGTGCCAGTAGTCGTCGCAGGTCTGACACCATATATTTT